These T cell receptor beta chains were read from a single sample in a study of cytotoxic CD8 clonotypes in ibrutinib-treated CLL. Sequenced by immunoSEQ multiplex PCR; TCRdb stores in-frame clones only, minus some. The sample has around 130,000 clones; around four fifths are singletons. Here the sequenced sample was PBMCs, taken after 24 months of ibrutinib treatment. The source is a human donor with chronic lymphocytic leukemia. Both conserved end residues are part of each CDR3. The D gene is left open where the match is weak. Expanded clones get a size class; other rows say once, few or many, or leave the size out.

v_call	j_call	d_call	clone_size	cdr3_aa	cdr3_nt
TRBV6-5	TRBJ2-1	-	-	CASSRQLETNNEQFF	TGTGCCAGCAGCCGACAGCTCGAGACTAACAATGAGCAGTTCTTC
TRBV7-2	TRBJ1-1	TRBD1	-	CASSHGQGEAFF	TGTGCCAGCAGTCATGGACAGGGTGAAGCTTTCTTT
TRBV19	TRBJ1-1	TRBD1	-	CASHQRDRVNEAFF	TGTGCCAGTCACCAGCGGGACAGGGTGAATGAAGCTTTCTTT
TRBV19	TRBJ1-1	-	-	CASRQETEAFF	TGTGCCAGTAGACAGGAGACTGAAGCTTTCTTT
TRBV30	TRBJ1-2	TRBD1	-	CAWSRDRPHGYTF	TGTGCCTGGTCGCGGGACAGACCGCATGGCTACACCTTC
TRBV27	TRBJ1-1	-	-	CASSWLRENTEAFF	TGTGCCAGCAGTTGGTTGAGGGAAAACACTGAAGCTTTCTTT
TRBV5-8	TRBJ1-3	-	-	CASPSAEDWSGNTIYF	TGTGCCAGCCCATCCGCAGAGGACTGGTCTGGAAACACCATATATTTT
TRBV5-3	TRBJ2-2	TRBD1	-	CARRVETGGPDTGELFF	TGTGCCAGAAGAGTCGAAACAGGGGGCCCGGACACCGGGGAGCTGTTTTTT
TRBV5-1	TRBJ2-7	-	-	CASSPPRTYEQYF	TGCGCCAGCAGCCCCCCCAGAACCTACGAGCAGTACTTC
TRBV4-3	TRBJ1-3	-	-	CASSLGNLGGIDSGNTIYF	TGCGCCAGCAGCCTAGGGAACTTAGGGGGGATCGACTCTGGAAACACCATATATTTT
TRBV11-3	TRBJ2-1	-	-	CASSPSEVRPREQFF	TGTGCCAGCAGCCCTTCGGAGGTCCGGCCCAGGGAGCAGTTCTTC
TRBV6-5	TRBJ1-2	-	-	CASSYGGIYGYTF	TGTGCCAGCAGTTACGGGGGGATTTATGGCTACACCTTC
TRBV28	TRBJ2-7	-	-	CASSSLVYEQYF	TGTGCCAGCAGTTCGTTGGTTTACGAGCAGTACTTC
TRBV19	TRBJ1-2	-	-	CASSPRGQFTPYGYTF	TGTGCCAGTAGTCCGAGAGGACAGTTCACCCCCTATGGCTACACCTTC
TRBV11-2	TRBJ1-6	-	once	CASSLWQGNSPLHF	TGTGCCAGCAGCTTATGGCAGGGCAATTCACCCCTCCACTTT
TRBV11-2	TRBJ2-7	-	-	CASTKGGYEQYF	TGTGCCAGCACCAAAGGGGGCTACGAGCAGTACTTC
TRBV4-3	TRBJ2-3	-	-	CASSQDYPGPTDTQYF	TGCGCCAGCAGCCAAGATTACCCGGGACCCACAGATACGCAGTATTTT
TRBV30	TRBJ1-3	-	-	CAWSLSLWGAGNTIYF	TGTGCCTGGAGCCTCAGTTTGTGGGGTGCGGGAAACACCATATATTTT
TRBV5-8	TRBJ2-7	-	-	CASPTTYEQYF	TGTGCCAGCCCAACCACCTACGAGCAGTACTTC
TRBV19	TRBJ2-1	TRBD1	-	CASSVRDRVIPNEQFF	TGTGCCAGTAGTGTCCGGGACAGGGTAATTCCCAATGAGCAGTTCTTC
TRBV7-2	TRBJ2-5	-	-	CASSFSVVGETQYF	TGTGCCAGCAGCTTTTCAGTCGTTGGGGAGACCCAGTACTTC
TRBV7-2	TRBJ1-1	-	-	CASSPSTSLNTEAFF	TGTGCCAGCAGCCCTTCGACATCCTTAAACACTGAAGCTTTCTTT
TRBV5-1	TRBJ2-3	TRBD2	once	CASSLGTSGASTDTQYF	TGCGCCAGCAGCTTGGGGACTAGCGGGGCTAGCACAGATACGCAGTATTTT
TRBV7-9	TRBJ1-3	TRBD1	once	CASSFDRGPFSGNTIYF	TGTGCCAGCAGCTTTGACAGGGGGCCGTTCTCTGGAAACACCATATATTTT
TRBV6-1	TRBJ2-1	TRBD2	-	CASSGGTSGLSYNEQFF	TGTGCCAGCAGTGGGGGGACTAGCGGGCTTTCCTACAATGAGCAGTTCTTC
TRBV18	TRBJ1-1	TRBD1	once	CASSPTGGGTEAFF	TGTGCCAGCTCACCGACAGGGGGGGGGACTGAAGCTTTCTTT
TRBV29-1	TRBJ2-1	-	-	CSLRGNEQFF	TGCAGTCTCCGCGGGAATGAGCAGTTCTTC
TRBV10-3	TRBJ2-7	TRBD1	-	CAIRSTGTETYEQYF	TGTGCCATCAGGAGCACCGGGACAGAGACCTACGAGCAGTACTTC
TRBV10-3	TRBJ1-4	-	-	CAISESAGSEKLFF	TGTGCCATCAGTGAGTCGGCAGGGAGCGAAAAACTGTTTTTT
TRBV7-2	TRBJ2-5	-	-	CASSLMGGREETQYF	TGTGCCAGCAGCTTAATGGGTGGGAGAGAGGAGACCCAGTACTTC
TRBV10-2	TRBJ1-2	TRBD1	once	CASSTNPDRGQGYTF	TGCGCCAGCAGCACAAATCCCGACAGGGGGCAAGGCTACACCTTC
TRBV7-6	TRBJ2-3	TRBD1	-	CASSLSAGGQTSTDTQYF	TGTGCCAGCAGCTTATCTGCTGGGGGACAGACTAGCACAGATACGCAGTATTTT
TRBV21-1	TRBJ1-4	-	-	CASTSVLGATNEKLFF	TGTGCCAGCACTAGCGTGCTGGGAGCGACTAATGAAAAACTGTTTTTT